This T cell receptor (beta chain) was sequenced in a study of blood T cell repertoires in COVID-19. Whole-study context: Material from acute and convalescent COVID-19 was sourced from the United States, Italy and Spain.

In assigning cohorts, the study relied on participant-reported clinical history. A COVID-19 case was met by exposed participants within 2 weeks before study entry. Per the original methods: Scientists estimated how many nucleated cells there were by amplifying reference gene primers. Method: immunoSEQ multiplex PCR; TCRdb's copy keeps in-frame clones and lacks some. D and trimming were read from the DNA, whereas the V and J calls and clone size are those reported in that table. The sample lists 250,000 or so clones; roughly 81% were seen once. V was cut by 6 bases and J by 10 bases, with 10 bases left in between. This CDR3 has 12 amino acids. CDR1 MDHEN and CDR2 SYDVKM come from the germline V gene.

Sequenced input: PBMCs or T cells enriched from blood (not recorded which). The rearrangement joins TRBV28 to TRBJ1-6, with D hard to call. This sequence originates from a woman in her forties or fifties who had been exposed to COVID-19. CDR3 in amino acids: CASSPSPSPLHF. The CDR3 DNA reads TGTGCCAGCAGCCCCTCCCCCTCACCCCTCCACTTT.